This T cell receptor (beta chain) was identified in a study of response to subunit inactivated influenza vaccine. TCRdb re-analysed the RT-PCR reads in MiXCR, keeping a single row per CDR3 protein. The table shows fewer than 250,000 distinct CDR3 sequences, with under 15% occurring only once. Study-wide points: It was suggested by the authors that few new T cells are recruited by each seasonal influenza vaccination.

V was pared by 0 bases and J by 6 bases, with 12 bases between. This CDR3 is built from 15 residues. The germline V gene encodes CDR1 SGHVS and CDR2 FQNEAQ. This clonotype appeared a few times. What it recognizes is unknown. The receptor comes from a man aged 50 to 60 who received an inactivated influenza vaccine. This material consisted of CD8+ T cells sorted from PBMCs, taken more than 4 days after vaccination. V and J are TRBV7-8 and TRBJ2-1, with D possibly TRBD2 on 6 matching bases. The CDR3 loop reads CASSLAVLASNEQFF. CDR3 sequence (DNA): TGTGCCAGCAGCTTAGCAGTCCTAGCGAGCAATGAGCAGTTCTTC.